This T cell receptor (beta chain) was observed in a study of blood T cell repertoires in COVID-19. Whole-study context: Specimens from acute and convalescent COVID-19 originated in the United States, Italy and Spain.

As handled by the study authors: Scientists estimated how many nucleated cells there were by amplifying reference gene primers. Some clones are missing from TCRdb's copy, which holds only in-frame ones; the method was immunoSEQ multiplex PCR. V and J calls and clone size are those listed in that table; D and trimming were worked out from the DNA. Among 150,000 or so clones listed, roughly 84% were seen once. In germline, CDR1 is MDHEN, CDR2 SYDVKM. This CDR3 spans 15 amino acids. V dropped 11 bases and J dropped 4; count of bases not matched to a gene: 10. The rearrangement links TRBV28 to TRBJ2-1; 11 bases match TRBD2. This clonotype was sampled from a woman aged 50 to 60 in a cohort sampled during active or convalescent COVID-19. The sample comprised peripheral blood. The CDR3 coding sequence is TGTGCCGTTGGGAAGACTAGCGGGGTGTACAATGAGCAGTTCTTC. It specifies CAVGKTSGVYNEQFF.